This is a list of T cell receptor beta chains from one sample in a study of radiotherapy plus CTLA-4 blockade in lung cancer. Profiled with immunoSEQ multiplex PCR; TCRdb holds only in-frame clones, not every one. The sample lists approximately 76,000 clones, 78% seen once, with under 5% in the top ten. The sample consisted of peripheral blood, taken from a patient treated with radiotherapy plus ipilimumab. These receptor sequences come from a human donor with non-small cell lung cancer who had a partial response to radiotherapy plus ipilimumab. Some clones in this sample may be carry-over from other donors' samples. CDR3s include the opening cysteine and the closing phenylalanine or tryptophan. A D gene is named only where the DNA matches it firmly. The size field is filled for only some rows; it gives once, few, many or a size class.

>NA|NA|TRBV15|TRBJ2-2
TGTGCCACCAGCAGAAGACTAGACCAGAACACCGGGGAGCTGTTTTTT
CATSRRLDQNTGELFF
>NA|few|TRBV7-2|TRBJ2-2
TGTGCCAGCAGCCCAGGATTTGGCGGGGAGCTGTTTTTT
CASSPGFGGELFF
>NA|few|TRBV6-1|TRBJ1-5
TGTGCCAGCAGGGGGGCCGGTGGTCGTCAGCCCCAGCATTTT
CASRGAGGRQPQHF
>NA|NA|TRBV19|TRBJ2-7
TGTGCCAGTAGCCATAAGGGGGGGGCGGATACCTACGAGCAGTACTTC
CASSHKGGADTYEQYF
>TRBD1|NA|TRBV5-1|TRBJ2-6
TGCGCCAGCAGCTGGGGGACAGGGGCCAACTCTGGGGCCAACGTCCTGACTTTC
CASSWGTGANSGANVLTF
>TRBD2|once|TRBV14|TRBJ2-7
TGTGCCAGCAGCCTCGGACTAGCGGGGGGCTTCTACGAGCAGTACTTC
CASSLGLAGGFYEQYF
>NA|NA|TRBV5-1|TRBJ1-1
TGCGCCAGTAGGGGACCGGGACTCCAGAACACTGAAGCTTTCTTT
CASRGPGLQNTEAFF
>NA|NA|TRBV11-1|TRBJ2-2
TGTGCCAGCAGCTTAACAGGGTCTGGGACCGGGGAGCTGTTTTTT
CASSLTGSGTGELFF
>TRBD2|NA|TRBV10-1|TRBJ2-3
TGCGCCAGCAGTGATAGCGGGAGTATCGCAGATACGCAGTATTTT
CASSDSGSIADTQYF
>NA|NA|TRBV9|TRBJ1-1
TGTGCCAGCAGCGTAGCTGTTCACAGCATGAACACTGAAGCTTTCTTT
CASSVAVHSMNTEAFF
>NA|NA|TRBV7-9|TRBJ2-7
TGTGCCAGCAGCTTGGCGGTCTCCTACGAGCAGTACTTC
CASSLAVSYEQYF
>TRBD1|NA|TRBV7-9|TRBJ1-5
TGTGCCAGCAGCGGTGACAGGGATGGCAATCAGCCCCAGCATTTT
CASSGDRDGNQPQHF
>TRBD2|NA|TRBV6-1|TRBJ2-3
TGTGCCAGCAGCGACGGGGGGGCTTGGGATACGCAGTATTTT
CASSDGGAWDTQYF
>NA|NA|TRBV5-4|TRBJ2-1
TGTGCCAGCAGCTTTCGAGGGACTCCCGGCAATGAGCAGTTCTTC
CASSFRGTPGNEQFF
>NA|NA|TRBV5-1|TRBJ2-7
TGCGCCAGCAGCTTACAGGGCGCCCCCCTTTACGAGCAGTACTTC
CASSLQGAPLYEQYF
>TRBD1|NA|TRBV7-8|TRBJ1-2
TGTGCCAGCAGCTCGAGTCGCGGACAGGGAGCTAACTATGGCTACACCTTC
CASSSSRGQGANYGYTF
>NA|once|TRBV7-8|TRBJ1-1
TGTGCCAGCAGCTCCCAGGGTATTGTGAACACTGAAGCTTTCTTT
CASSSQGIVNTEAFF
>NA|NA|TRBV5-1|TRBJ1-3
TGCGCCAGCAGCCTTTCGGGGGGGGCCTACTCTGGAAACACCATATATTTT
CASSLSGGAYSGNTIYF
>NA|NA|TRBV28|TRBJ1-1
TGTGCCAGCAGGGGGCCCTGGCGAGCTTTCTTT
CASRGPWRAFF
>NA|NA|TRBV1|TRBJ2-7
TGCACCAGCATAGGAGCGGGAGGGGATTACACCTACGAGCAGTACTTC
CTSIGAGGDYTYEQYF